Listed here are 14 T cell receptor beta chains from one sample, sequenced in a study of T cells in Graves' hyperthyroidism and ophthalmopathy. The investigators amplified TCR beta CDR3 regions from RNA transcripts. The HTBI set primed first-round TCR CDR3 RT-PCR. Via MiXCR, TCRdb re-called the multiplex PCR reads, giving one row per CDR3 protein. The repertoire includes around 500,000 distinct CDR3 sequences, around 15% of them detected once, and roughly 13% sits in the top ten. The material sequenced was blood. The receptors were sampled from a woman between 40 and 50 years old with Graves' hyperthyroidism.

Only a few counts were recorded for this clonotype. The chain has TRBV10-2 and TRBJ2-7; D remains unclear. This CDR3 region has 12 residues. The germline V gene encodes CDR1 WSHSY and CDR2 SAAADI. V was shortened by 3 bases and J by 6 bases, with 9 bases between the two germline ends. CDR3 nucleotides: TGCGCCAGCAGTGAAGCTTTCCGCGAGCAGTACTTC. Protein: CASSEAFREQYF.

V usage is TRBV29-1 and J usage is TRBJ2-3; the D is unclear. There are 15 residues in the CDR3. Trimming took 5 bases from V and 3 from J, leaving 18 bases between them. Germline assignment: CDR1 SQVTM and CDR2 ANQGSEA. The CDR3 sequence is CSVLLTAPTTDTQYF. The CDR3 region has the DNA TGCAGCGTTTTATTAACAGCACCAACTACAGATACGCAGTATTTT.

This clonotype has more than one count but fewer than ten. The rearrangement joins TRBV24-1 to TRBJ2-7; D assignment may be TRBD1 or TRBD2 (5 bases each). Trimming cost V 7 bases and J 0 bases, with 12 bases left between them. The CDR3 loop spans 14 amino acids. Germline lookup yields CDR1 KGHDR and CDR2 SFDVKD. CDR3 nucleotides: TGTGCCACCAGCAAAACCGGGACCTCCTACGAGCAGTACTTC. This gives the protein CATSKTGTSYEQYF.

The rearrangement uses TRBV6-5 and TRBJ1-2, with TRBD1 matching 8 bases. Per the germline V gene, CDR1 is MNHEY and CDR2 is SVGAGI. This CDR3 has 14 residues. With 3 bases clipped from V and 4 bases from J, the junction kept 4 bases outside the gene matches. The CDR3 loop reads CASSYGTGGYGYTF. In DNA, the CDR3 is TGTGCCAGCAGTTATGGGACAGGAGGCTATGGCTACACCTTC.

In its sample, this clonotype was seen many times. This chain joins TRBV10-3 and TRBJ2-7; D is unresolved. In germline, CDR1 is ENHRY, CDR2 SYGVKD. Trimming pared 3 bases from V and 0 bases from J, leaving 24 bases between. The length of the CDR3 is 19 residues. CDR3 residues: CAISDPNQSKGSSSYEQYF. In DNA, the CDR3 is TGTGCCATCAGTGACCCTAATCAAAGTAAGGGCTCAAGCTCCTACGAGCAGTACTTC.

This clonotype was counted a few times. V gene TRBV5-1 combines with J gene TRBJ2-3, with 7 positions matching TRBD1. The CDR3 contains 15 residues. The germline gives CDR1 SGHRS, CDR2 YFSETQ. V dropped 5 bases and J dropped 1; count of bases not matched to a gene: 7. CDR3 residues: CASRLDRAGTDTQYF. The CDR3 DNA follows: TGCGCCAGCAGGCTAGACAGGGCGGGCACAGATACGCAGTATTTT.

In this sample, this clonotype turned up many times. The V and J genes are TRBV12-3 or TRBV12-4 and TRBJ1-5; D remains unclear. The V end was cut by 7 bases, the J end by 4 bases, with 11 bases between. This CDR3 contains 13 residues. The CDR3 here is CASTPDGNQPQHF. As DNA, the CDR3 is TGTGCCAGCACCCCTGACGGGAATCAGCCCCAGCATTTT.

This clonotype was picked up many times. The chain has TRBV12-3 or TRBV12-4 and TRBJ2-3; D might be TRBD2 (5 bases). The length of the CDR3 is 13 residues. The germline V and J ends were trimmed by 3 bases and 4 bases, with 8 bases remaining between them. This CDR3 is CASSFAGADTQYF. The CDR3 DNA is TGTGCCAGCAGTTTCGCCGGGGCAGATACGCAGTATTTT.

Many counts were recorded for this clonotype. The chain combines TRBV20-1 with TRBJ2-1; 12 positions match TRBD2. Germline CDR1 and CDR2: DFQATT and SNEGSKA (reference sequence). This CDR3 has 15 residues. Losses at the gene ends were 7 bases for V and 8 bases for J; bases not matched to a gene: 12. The CDR3 nucleotides are TGCAGTGGACTAGCGGGAGAAGGTTTAAGAGATGAGCAGTTCTTC. Translating gives CSGLAGEGLRDEQFF.

This clonotype was counted ten times or more. The chain uses TRBV2 and TRBJ2-5, with D possibly TRBD2 on 6 matching bases. V shed 3 bases and J shed 4 bases, with 12 bases lying between them. Germline CDR1 reads SNHLY; CDR2 reads FYNNEI. The CDR3 totals 14 residues. The CDR3 is CASSDWRARETQYF. For the CDR3, the DNA is TGTGCCAGCAGTGACTGGAGGGCCCGAGAGACCCAGTACTTC.

This clonotype was seen many times. CDR3 DNA sequence: TGTGCCAGCAGGACTAAACTAGCGGGAGATCGTACCGGGGAGCTGTTTTTT. Protein: CASRTKLAGDRTGELFF. The chain carries TRBV28 and TRBJ2-2, with 11 nucleotides matching TRBD2. CDR1 and CDR2 from the germline V gene are MDHEN and SYDVKM. Trimming cost V 6 bases and J 5 bases; bases outside gene matches: 11. This CDR3 is 17 amino acids long.

This clonotype was recorded at least ten times. The chain joins TRBV27 to TRBJ1-4, with a weak D call TRBD1 (5 bases). The CDR3 has 14 residues. Trimming shortened V by 4 bases and J by 4 bases, and 10 bases separated the two germline ends. The germline V gene encodes CDR1 MNHEY and CDR2 SMNVEV (reference sequence). The CDR3 here is CASSSRALNEKLFF. Here the CDR3 DNA reads TGTGCCAGCAGTTCCAGGGCTCTTAATGAAAAACTGTTTTTT.

The chain carries TRBV20-1 and TRBJ2-5; D may be TRBD2 (5 bases). With 4 bases removed from V and 3 bases from J, the gap between germline ends came to 15 bases. The CDR3 is 14 amino acids. The germline CDR1 and CDR2 sequences are DFQATT and SNEGSKA (reference sequence). The CDR3 DNA reads TGCAGTGCTAACTTCGGACTGATGAAAGAGACCCAGTACTTC. It encodes CSANFGLMKETQYF.

The CDR3 loop reads CASSSSGPHEQYF. The CDR3 DNA is TGTGCCAGCAGCTCCTCAGGGCCCCACGAGCAGTACTTC. The J gene is TRBJ2-7, the V gene TRBV5-6; tentative D call: TRBD1 (5 bases). The CDR3 is 13 residues long. CDR1 and CDR2 (germline): SGHDT, YYEEEE. Trimming stripped 3 bases from V and 5 bases from J, with 12 bases between.